This T cell receptor (beta chain) was obtained from a study of blood T cell repertoires in COVID-19 (dated by TCRdb to 2020 to 2022). In the study overall: The collaborator samples originated in the United States, Italy and Spain and spanned the acute and convalescent phases of COVID-19. Deeply sampled blood TCRbeta repertoires from subjects exposed to, actively infected with, or recovered from COVID-19 were included in the dataset. Where HLA class I and class II types were available, the types were taken from metadata supplied by the sample provider, not from assay-based typing. Samples came from the ongoing ImmuneRACE study (first 160 participants) plus 1,254 subjects from 6 global collaborators. The prospective study material was composed of cDNA or gDNA derived from T cells, B-cell-depleted T cells, or PBMCs. Sample metadata almost always included a de-identified subject ID, COVID-19 status, age in years and sex. The repertoires were made available in a free public database intended to serve as a resource for research on the immune response to SARS-CoV-2.

Broad study findings and their caveats: The quantity of clinical and demographic metadata differed by source and by participant and was supplied without curation.

The immunoSEQ Assay, a bias-controlled multiplex PCR, was used to amplify TCRbeta CDR3 regions from genomic DNA. Per the original workflow: Nucleated cell counts per sample were estimated from amplification of reference gene primers within the assay. To quantify the absolute abundance of each unique TCRbeta CDR3 rearrangement, sequence reads were collapsed and filtered. Productive Simpson clonality was computed per sample as the square root of Simpson's diversity index over productive rearrangements. The source is immuneACCESS, and TCRdb retained only in-frame sequences with V and J called. Part of the clones is not carried over; for the studies checked, unresolved V genes explain less than half of this, and the remainder is unexplained. Clone size and the V and J calls come from that table; the DNA yielded D and trimming. Here the sample has 84,000 or so clones; 81% occur a single time. Approximately 13% of the sample comes from the top ten.

Collaborating institutions collected whole blood in K2EDTA tubes following their own protocols. For TCRbeta analysis, collaborator samples were shipped as frozen whole blood, as isolated PBMCs, or as DNA extracted from either sample type. The CDR3 numbers 15 residues from cysteine through phenylalanine. Here the CDR3 DNA is all that survives: 45 bases in frame from base 1. The germline V gene supplies CDR1 MGHDK and CDR2 SYGVNS. Trimming removed 3 bases from V and 3 bases from J, leaving 11 bases between the germline ends. This clone is assessed as medium-sized (0.01 to 0.1%). Its antigen remains unidentified. No quality values exist for individual bases; no much larger clone is one base distant.

In this chain, TRBV25-1 is recombined with TRBJ2-2; the D region possibly corresponds to TRBD1 (5 bases align). Input material: peripheral blood. This sequence was found in a human donor in a cohort sampled during active COVID-19. The nucleotide sequence reads TGTGCCAGCAGTGAGGGCAGGGTAGACACCGGGGAGCTGTTTTTT. It is translated as CASSEGRVDTGELFF.